Each of the 16 T cell receptor beta chains below was sequenced from the same sample in a study of blood T cells in healthy people across ages. Using a J-beta primer mix together with a sample-barcoded 5' primer, a second PCR was run for roughly 7 to 11 cycles. TCRdb passed the 5' RACE reads through MiXCR, listing each CDR3 protein once. The sample holds more than 700,000 distinct CDR3 sequences, about 55% seen once. Sequencing input: blood. The receptor set was obtained from a man at least 80 years old in good health.

DNA of the CDR3: TGTGCCAGCAGCCAATTTGGGACTAGCGGGAGTATCCAAAACATTCAGTACTTC. It translates to CASSQFGTSGSIQNIQYF. V gene TRBV3-1 combines with J gene TRBJ2-4; 14 positions agree with TRBD2. Trimming took 2 bases from V and 5 from J; bases not matched to a gene: 8. The germline V gene encodes CDR1 LGHDT and CDR2 YNNKEL (reference sequence). The CDR3 runs 18 residues.

This clonotype was seen a handful of times. The V gene is TRBV9, the J gene TRBJ2-7; D perhaps matches TRBD2 (5 bases). This CDR3 comprises 14 residues. Germline V CDR1 and CDR2: SGDLS, YYNGEE. Trimming removed 4 bases at V and 4 bases at J, with 15 bases between. This CDR3 is CASSTDSAEYEQYF. CDR3 nucleotides: TGTGCCAGCAGCACGGACTCGGCCGAATACGAGCAGTACTTC.

The chain couples TRBV6-1 to TRBJ2-2; TRBD2 is a possible D gene (6 bases). Trimming removed 6 bases at V and 1 base at J, with 12 bases between. Germline V lookup: CDR1 MNHNS, CDR2 SASEGT. The CDR3 is 15 residues long. The CDR3 region has the DNA TGTGCCAGCAGCGTGATGGGGGGGAACACCGGGGAGCTGTTTTTT. It yields the protein CASSVMGGNTGELFF.

The sample holds a few counts of this clonotype. The chain links TRBV5-1 to TRBJ2-1; 7 positions match TRBD2. This CDR3 spans 19 amino acids. Losses at the gene ends were 0 bases for V and 6 bases for J; bases not matched to a gene: 18. The germline V gene encodes CDR1 SGHRS and CDR2 YFSETQ. The CDR3 DNA is TGCGCCAGCAGCTTGGGGCGGGTGTCAGGACTAGGAGGGTCCAATGAGCAGTTCTTC. It specifies CASSLGRVSGLGGSNEQFF.

V is TRBV29-1 and J is TRBJ1-2; 7 bases agree with TRBD1. Germline-derived CDR1 and CDR2 are SQVTM and ANQGSEA. J gave up 7 bases and V 7 bases, and 12 bases lay outside the gene matches. The CDR3 covers 13 residues. CDR3 protein: CSGNEGAGAGYTF. DNA of the CDR3: TGCAGCGGGAATGAGGGGGCAGGGGCTGGCTACACCTTC. The whole variable domain, remainder taken from reference TRBV29-1 and TRBJ1-2, is SAVISQKPSRDICQRGTSLTIQCQVDSQVTMMFWYRQQPGQSLTLIATANQGSEATYESGFVIDKFPISRPNLTFSTLTVSNMSPEDSSIYLCSGNEGAGAGYTFGSGTRLTVV.

This rearrangement joins TRBV18 to TRBJ2-1, with D possibly matching TRBD1 (6 bases). From germline, CDR1 is KGHSH and CDR2 LQKENI. The CDR3 is made up of 15 amino acids. V lost 0 bases and J 4 bases, leaving 10 bases between the germline ends. The CDR3: CASSPPSTGYNEQFF. As DNA, the CDR3 is TGTGCCAGCTCACCACCGTCAACAGGGTACAATGAGCAGTTCTTC.

The chain combines TRBV28 with TRBJ2-5; no definite D call. The J call may be faulty, since TRBJ2-7 better matches the DNA end. This CDR3 is built from 12 residues. Germline values: CDR1 MDHEN, CDR2 SYDVKM. CDR3 in DNA: TGTGCCAGCAGTTTTGAAGTATACGAGCAGTACTTC. Its protein product is CASSFEVYEQYF.

CDR3 in DNA: TGTGCCATCAGTGAAGCACGGGAGTATAATGAGCAGTTCTTC. The encoded protein is CAISEAREYNEQFF. The chain couples TRBV10-3 to TRBJ2-1; maybe TRBD2 (6 bases). V was shortened by 3 bases and J by 7 bases, with 13 bases between the two germline ends. The germline CDR1 and CDR2 sequences are ENHRY and SYGVKD. This CDR3 has 14 amino acids.

The chain couples TRBV2 to TRBJ2-7; 9 bases match TRBD2. With the DNA end fitting TRBJ2-5 better, the J assignment may be wrong. The CDR3 is made up of 15 amino acids. Germline lookup yields CDR1 SNHLY and CDR2 FYNNEI. This CDR3 is CASRELAGMGETQYF. For the CDR3, the DNA is TGTGCCAGCCGGGAGCTAGCGGGAATGGGGGAGACCCAGTACTTC.

V is TRBV10-3 and J is TRBJ2-1; D call uncertain. V was clipped by 6 bases and J by 5 bases, with 11 bases between them. This CDR3 has 13 amino acids. CDR1 ENHRY and CDR2 SYGVKD come from the germline V gene. In DNA form, the CDR3 reads TGTGCCATCAGGCAGCCGCTCAACAATGAGCAGTTCTTC. The encoded protein is CAIRQPLNNEQFF.

This clonotype occurred a few times. The chain employs TRBV5-1 and TRBJ2-7; TRBD2 agrees at 14 bases. The CDR3 has 19 amino acids. Germline V CDR1 and CDR2: SGHRS, YFSETQ. V gave up 0 bases and J gave up 0 bases; unmatched junction bases: 8. The CDR3 DNA sequence: TGCGCCAGCAGCTTGGGACTAGCGGGAGGGATATTAAGCTCCTACGAGCAGTACTTC. Protein: CASSLGLAGGILSSYEQYF.

This clonotype appeared once. The gene calls are TRBV3-1 and TRBJ1-1; weak D call: TRBD1 (6 bases). The CDR3 runs to 16 residues. The V end lost 2 bases, the J end lost 12 bases, and 25 bases lay between the germline ends. CDR1 is LGHDT and CDR2 is YNNKEL in the germline V gene (reference sequence). The DNA of the CDR3 is TGTGCCAGCAGCCAACCTTTGACAGGACAACGATTAGTAACTTTCTTT. Encoded protein: CASSQPLTGQRLVTFF.

This chain uses TRBV7-2 with TRBJ2-3, with 7 positions matching TRBD1. The CDR3 length is 15 residues. V was pared by 3 bases and J by 14 bases, with 17 bases of the junction left unmatched. CDR1 and CDR2 from the germline V gene are SGHTA and FQGNSA. Here the CDR3 reads CASSFTGTDHRYAYF. CDR3 coding DNA: TGTGCCAGCAGCTTCACCGGGACAGACCACAGATACGCGTATTTT.

V gene TRBV27 combines with J gene TRBJ2-7; 11 bases are a match to TRBD1. The CDR3 is 15 amino acids. V dropped 6 bases and J dropped 2; count of bases not matched to a gene: 6. In germline, CDR1 is MNHEY, CDR2 SMNVEV (reference sequence). The CDR3 DNA is TGTGCCAGCAGCCCCGGGACAGGGGGGCCCTACGAGCAGTACTTC. Translating it yields CASSPGTGGPYEQYF.

Ten or more counts support this clonotype. The chain uses TRBV7-2 and TRBJ2-3, with TRBD2 identical over 12 bases. V lost 5 bases to trimming and J lost 5 bases; unmatched junction nucleotides: 11. The CDR3 sequence is 17 residues long. Germline-derived CDR1 and CDR2 are SGHTA and FQGNSA. CDR3 nucleotide sequence: TGTGCCAGCAGCCTGACTAGCGGGAGTTTGGTGGTAGATACGCAGTATTTT. It is translated as CASSLTSGSLVVDTQYF.

This chain connects TRBV20-1 to TRBJ2-5; D is unresolved. The CDR3 consists of 12 residues. Trimming pared 2 bases from V and 2 bases from J, leaving 6 bases between. Looked up from germline, CDR1 is DFQATT and CDR2 is SNEGSKA (reference sequence). The CDR3 DNA sequence: TGCAGTGCTAGATTGCGGCAAGAGACCCAGTACTTC. Protein product: CSARLRQETQYF.